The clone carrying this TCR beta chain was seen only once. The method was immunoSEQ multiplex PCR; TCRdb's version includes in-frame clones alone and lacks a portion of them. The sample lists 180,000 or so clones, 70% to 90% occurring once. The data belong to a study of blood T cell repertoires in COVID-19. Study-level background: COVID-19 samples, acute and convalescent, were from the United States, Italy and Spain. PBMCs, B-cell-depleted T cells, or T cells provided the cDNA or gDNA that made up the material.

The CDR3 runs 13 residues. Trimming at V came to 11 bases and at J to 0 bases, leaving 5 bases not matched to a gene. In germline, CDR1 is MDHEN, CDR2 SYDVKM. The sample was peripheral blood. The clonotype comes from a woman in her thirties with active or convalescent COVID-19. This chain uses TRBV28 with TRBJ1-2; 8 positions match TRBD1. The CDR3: CAGGTGANYGYTF. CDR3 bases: TGTGCCGGAGGGACAGGAGCTAACTATGGCTACACCTTC.